Following are 27 T cell receptor beta chains from one sample sequenced in a study of cytomegalovirus exposure and HLA in healthy donors. PCR primers comprised 60 Vbeta and 13 Jbeta primers. Repertoires were generated with immunoSEQ multiplex PCR, while TCRdb's copy carries only in-frame clones and drops some. The sample holds more than 90,000 clones, about 70% seen once. The sample consisted of PBMCs. These TCRs come from a man younger than 45 in good health and CMV-seropositive.

This clone was observed a few times. The CDR3 is CASSIDPRGLGQPQHF. The CDR3 DNA sequence: TGTGCCAGTAGTATAGATCCCAGGGGGCTAGGGCAGCCCCAGCATTTT. The chain uses TRBV19 and TRBJ1-5; 8 nucleotides align to TRBD1. Trimming took 0 bases from V and 7 from J; bases not matched to a gene: 8. CDR3 length equals 16 residues. CDR1 is LNHDA, CDR2 SQIVND, per germline (reference sequence).

Notes on this clone: The same CDR3 also results from other DNA sequences found in this sample. The rearrangement joins TRBV5-1 to TRBJ1-1, with D possibly TRBD1 on 6 matching bases. The V and J ends lost 2 bases and 1 base respectively, with 9 bases between them. The CDR3 contains 14 residues. In germline, CDR1 is SGHRS, CDR2 YFSETQ. The CDR3 reads CASSLGGANTEAFF. The CDR3 nucleotides read TGCGCCAGCAGCTTAGGGGGGGCGAACACTGAAGCTTTCTTT.

This chain uses TRBV27 with TRBJ2-7; TRBD1 agrees at 10 bases. This CDR3 has 15 amino acids. Trimming at V came to 1 base and at J to 5 bases, leaving 5 bases not matched to a gene. Looked up from germline, CDR1 is MNHEY and CDR2 is SMNVEV (reference sequence). The CDR3 region is CASSLYGQGVNEQYV. The CDR3 DNA is TGTGCCAGCAGTTTATACGGACAGGGGGTCAACGAGCAGTACGTC.

The genes are TRBV30 and TRBJ1-3, with D uncertain. Germline CDR1 and CDR2: GTSNPN and SVGIG (reference sequence). Trimming took off 3 bases at V and 4 bases at J, with 19 bases between the two ends. The CDR3 runs to 16 residues. In DNA form, the CDR3 reads TGTGCCTGGAGATCGGGCAGCGTCTGGAGGGGAAACACCATATATTTT. Translating gives CAWRSGSVWRGNTIYF. Looking up the rest from reference TRBV30 and TRBJ1-3 gives the full variable domain: SQTIHQWPATLVQPVGSPLSLECTVEGTSNPNLYWYRQAAGRGLQLLFYSVGIGQISSEVPQNLSASRPQDRQFILSSKKLLLSDSGFYLCAWRSGSVWRGNTIYFGEGSWLTVV.

The chain is built from TRBV28 and TRBJ2-2; TRBD2 might be the D (5 bases). V lost 10 bases, J lost 7 bases, and 7 bases lay in between. In germline, CDR1 is MDHEN, CDR2 SYDVKM. The length of the CDR3 is 10 residues. CDR3 nucleotides: TGTGCCACCGGGATCGGGGAGCTGTTTTTT. Translating it yields CATGIGELFF. The full variable domain, its missing parts supplied by reference TRBV28 and TRBJ2-2, is DVKVTQSSRYLVKRTGEKVFLECVQDMDHENMFWYRQDPGLGLRLIYFSYDVKMKEKGDIPEGYSVSREKKERFSLILESASTNQTSMYLCATGIGELFFGEGSRLTVL.

The rearrangement links TRBV7-3 to TRBJ2-7; 7 bases align to TRBD1. CDR1 and CDR2 from the germline V gene are SGHTA and FQGTGA. V dropped 5 bases and J dropped 1; count of bases not matched to a gene: 17. The CDR3 loop spans 18 amino acids. The CDR3 here is CASSPFLVTGERSYEQYF. The CDR3 DNA reads TGTGCCAGCAGCCCATTCTTAGTAACAGGGGAGCGGTCCTACGAGCAGTACTTC.

The V call is TRBV12-5, the J call TRBJ2-1; 8 nucleotides match TRBD1. CDR1 and CDR2 (germline): LGHNT, FRNRAP. The trim removed 6 bases at V and 5 bases at J, leaving 3 bases unmatched. This CDR3 spans 13 amino acids. As DNA, the CDR3 is TGTGCTAGTGGGGACAGGGTAAACAATGAGCAGTTCTTC. As protein: CASGDRVNNEQFF.

V usage is TRBV14 and J usage is TRBJ1-6; the D gene is possibly TRBD1 (5 bases). Trimming shortened V by 1 base and J by 2 bases, and 6 bases separated the two germline ends. The CDR3 totals 15 residues. Germline CDR1 reads SGHDN; CDR2 reads FVKESK. CDR3 sequence: CASSQGQPYNSPLHF. The CDR3, as DNA: TGTGCCAGCAGCCAAGGACAGCCCTATAATTCACCCCTCCACTTT.

The chain couples TRBV28 to TRBJ2-7; D may be TRBD2 (6 bases). The V gene's germline CDR1 is MDHEN and CDR2 SYDVKM. V gave up 2 bases and J gave up 3 bases, with 11 bases separating them. This CDR3 spans 14 amino acids. The CDR3 DNA sequence: TGTGCCAGCAGTTTAGGGGGGTACGGCTACGAGCAGTACGTC. Its protein product is CASSLGGYGYEQYV.

The rearrangement uses TRBV29-1 and TRBJ2-7; 7 nucleotides align to TRBD1. Germline V gene sequence: CDR1 SQVTM, CDR2 ANQGSEA. CDR3 length: 11 amino acids. The CDR3: CSAQGDYEQYV. CDR3 bases: TGCAGTGCCCAGGGGGATTACGAGCAGTACGTC.

This rearrangement joins TRBV29-1 to TRBJ1-2, with unresolved D. Germline values: CDR1 SQVTM, CDR2 ANQGSEA. V was pared by 2 bases and J by 2 bases, with 9 bases between. The CDR3 contains 13 residues. The CDR3 loop reads CSVENNLNYGYTF. CDR3 DNA sequence: TGCAGCGTTGAAAACAACCTCAACTATGGCTACACCTTC.

This clone has just a few counts. J is TRBJ2-2 and V is TRBV5-1; tentative D call: TRBD2 (6 bases). From germline, CDR1 is SGHRS and CDR2 YFSETQ. This CDR3 comprises 15 residues. Trimming stripped 5 bases from V and 3 bases from J, with 14 bases between. The CDR3 loop is CASRREGLDTGELFF. The CDR3 DNA follows: TGCGCCAGCAGGAGAGAGGGACTCGACACCGGGGAGCTGTTTTTT. Full variable domain (outside the CDR3, taken from reference TRBV5-1 and TRBJ2-2): KAGVTQTPRYLIKTRGQQVTLSCSPISGHRSVSWYQQTPGQGLQFLFEYFSETQRNKGNFPGRFSGRQFSNSRSEMNVSTLELGDSALYLCASRREGLDTGELFFGEGSRLTVL.

The chain couples TRBV19 to TRBJ2-4; D remains ambiguous. The CDR3 sequence is 14 residues long. Germline CDR1 LNHDA, CDR2 SQIVND (reference sequence). Trimming removed 3 bases from V and 7 bases from J, with 13 bases in between. The CDR3 DNA follows: TGTGCCAGTAGTATGCAGGCCTATGGGAACATTCAGTACTTC. Translating it yields CASSMQAYGNIQYF.

Concerning this clone: Different DNA sequences within this sample yield the same CDR3. The chain employs TRBV5-1 and TRBJ1-1; D is unresolved. Trimming removed 5 bases from V and 2 bases from J, with 10 bases in between. CDR1 and CDR2 (germline): SGHRS, YFSETQ. The CDR3 totals 13 residues. Here the CDR3 DNA reads TGCGCCAGCAGTTCCCCAGGCAACACTGAAGCTTTCTTT. This codes for CASSSPGNTEAFF.

This rearrangement joins TRBV4-2 to TRBJ2-1; 7 positions match TRBD2. Germline V gives CDR1 LGHNA, CDR2 YNFKEQ. CDR3 size: 15 residues. V was clipped by 4 bases and J by 9 bases; unmatched bases: 12. CDR3 in DNA: TGTGCCAGCAGCCTACGTCACCGCGGGAGTTCTGAGCAGTTCTTC. It specifies CASSLRHRGSSEQFF.

This chain connects TRBV6-1 to TRBJ1-5; the D gene is possibly TRBD1 (5 bases). V was clipped by 8 bases and J by 0 bases, with 11 bases between them. CDR1 is MNHNS and CDR2 is SASEGT in the germline V gene. The CDR3 is made up of 14 amino acids. CDR3 sequence (DNA): TGTGCCAGCTGGTGGGGGGATAGCAATCAGCCCCAGCATTTT. It specifies CASWWGDSNQPQHF.

The V gene is TRBV7-9, the J gene TRBJ1-1, with 7 bases matching TRBD1. Trimming cost V 5 bases and J 2 bases; bases outside gene matches: 8. CDR3 length equals 15 residues. Germline lookup yields CDR1 SEHNR and CDR2 FQNEAQ (reference sequence). CDR3 region: CASSTHNRGNTEAFF. The CDR3 nucleotides read TGTGCCAGCAGCACCCACAACAGGGGAAACACTGAAGCTTTCTTT.

This chain connects TRBV9 to TRBJ2-5; 9 bases are a match to TRBD2. This CDR3 contains 15 residues. Germline lookup yields CDR1 SGDLS and CDR2 YYNGEE. Trimming at V came to 2 bases and at J to 5 bases, leaving 7 bases not matched to a gene. The CDR3, as DNA: TGTGCCAGCAGCGTTAGCGGGGGACCAGGGGAGACCCAGTACTTC. It specifies CASSVSGGPGETQYF.

The rearrangement uses TRBV28 and TRBJ2-1; 14 bases match TRBD2. Germline CDR1 reads MDHEN; CDR2 reads SYDVKM. The CDR3 covers 15 residues. V shed 5 bases, J shed 12 bases, and the junction held 9 bases outside the gene matches. CDR3 bases: TGTGCCAGCAGTACCACGGGACTAGCGGGAGCACGGCAGTTCTTC. It specifies CASSTTGLAGARQFF. The variable domain in full, with the rest retrieved from reference TRBV28 and TRBJ2-1, is DVKVTQSSRYLVKRTGEKVFLECVQDMDHENMFWYRQDPGLGLRLIYFSYDVKMKEKGDIPEGYSVSREKKERFSLILESASTNQTSMYLCASSTTGLAGARQFFGPGTRLTVL.

This clone was recorded a few times. V is TRBV5-6 and J is TRBJ1-2; D remains ambiguous. The germline V gene encodes CDR1 SGHDT and CDR2 YYEEEE. The germline V and J ends were trimmed by 0 bases and 5 bases, with 8 bases remaining between them. The CDR3 runs to 13 residues. In DNA, the CDR3 is TGTGCCAGCAGCTTGGACTCTGAATATGGCTACACCTTC. This encodes CASSLDSEYGYTF.

This clone showed up just a few times. An end of the junction differs from the germline gene, which may be a read error. Written as DNA, the CDR3 is TGTGCTAGCAGCCCACAGGGGCACACCGGGGAGCTGTTTTTT. Translated, it gives CASSPQGHTGELFF. The rearrangement joins TRBV7-7 to TRBJ2-2; TRBD1 aligns across 7 bases. The CDR3 length is 14 residues. Germline V lookup: CDR1 SSHAT, CDR2 FNYEAQ (reference sequence).

The rearrangement links TRBV5-1 to TRBJ2-3; D is undetermined. CDR1 and CDR2 from the germline V gene are SGHRS and YFSETQ. V lost 0 bases, J lost 0 bases, and 14 bases lay in between. This CDR3 is built from 17 residues. CDR3 in amino acids: CASSLGLSTRSTDTQYF. For the CDR3, the DNA is TGCGCCAGCAGCTTGGGGCTTTCCACCAGGAGCACAGATACGCAGTATTTT.

This clone has a single count. The V and J genes are TRBV6-6 and TRBJ1-4; no definite D call. There are 14 residues in the CDR3. Deletions cut 8 bases from V and 0 bases from J, with 10 bases between. Germline CDR1 and CDR2: MNHNY and SVGAGI (reference sequence). CDR3 loop: CASEDWATNEKLFF. Written as DNA, the CDR3 is TGTGCCAGCGAAGACTGGGCAACTAATGAAAAACTGTTTTTT.

This clone was found a few times. The J gene is TRBJ1-4, the V gene TRBV7-3; D unclear. Germline V gene lookup returns CDR1 SGHTA and CDR2 FQGTGA. This CDR3 contains 17 residues. The germline V and J ends were trimmed by 7 bases and 0 bases, with 18 bases remaining between them. The DNA for the CDR3 is TGTGCCAGCACCTTCCCGACATTATCCGCAACTAATGAAAAACTGTTTTTT. Encoded protein: CASTFPTLSATNEKLFF.

In its sample, this clone was seen a few times. The chain uses TRBV5-8 and TRBJ2-3; D is perhaps TRBD2 (6 bases). Germline loops: CDR1 SGHTS, CDR2 YDEGEE. This CDR3 has 14 amino acids. V was shortened by 2 bases and J by 2 bases, with 9 bases between the two germline ends. This CDR3 reads CASSFGTFTDTQYF. The CDR3 bases are TGTGCCAGCAGCTTCGGGACTTTCACAGATACGCAGTATTTT. Full variable domain (missing parts from reference TRBV5-8 and TRBJ2-3): EAGVTQSPTHLIKTRGQQATLRCSPISGHTSVYWYQQALGLGLQFLLWYDEGEERNRGNFPPRFSGRQFPNYSSELNVNALELEDSALYLCASSFGTFTDTQYFGPGTRLTVL.

The chain has TRBV28 and TRBJ2-7, with TRBD1 identical over 7 bases. The length of the CDR3 is 13 residues. The V gene's germline CDR1 is MDHEN and CDR2 SYDVKM. Losses at the gene ends were 2 bases for V and 4 bases for J; bases not matched to a gene: 2. The DNA for the CDR3 is TGTGCCAGCAGTTTACGGACAGGTTACGAGCAGTACGTC. This codes for CASSLRTGYEQYV.

This clone was found a few times. The chain links TRBV11-3 to TRBJ1-5; no clear D. The CDR3 contains 13 residues. V gave up 2 bases and J gave up 7 bases, with 9 bases separating them. The germline CDR1 and CDR2 sequences are SGHNT and YENEEA. The DNA of the CDR3 is TGTGCCAGCAGCTTACCCCCGAGGCAGCCCCAGCATTTT. It is translated as CASSLPPRQPQHF.